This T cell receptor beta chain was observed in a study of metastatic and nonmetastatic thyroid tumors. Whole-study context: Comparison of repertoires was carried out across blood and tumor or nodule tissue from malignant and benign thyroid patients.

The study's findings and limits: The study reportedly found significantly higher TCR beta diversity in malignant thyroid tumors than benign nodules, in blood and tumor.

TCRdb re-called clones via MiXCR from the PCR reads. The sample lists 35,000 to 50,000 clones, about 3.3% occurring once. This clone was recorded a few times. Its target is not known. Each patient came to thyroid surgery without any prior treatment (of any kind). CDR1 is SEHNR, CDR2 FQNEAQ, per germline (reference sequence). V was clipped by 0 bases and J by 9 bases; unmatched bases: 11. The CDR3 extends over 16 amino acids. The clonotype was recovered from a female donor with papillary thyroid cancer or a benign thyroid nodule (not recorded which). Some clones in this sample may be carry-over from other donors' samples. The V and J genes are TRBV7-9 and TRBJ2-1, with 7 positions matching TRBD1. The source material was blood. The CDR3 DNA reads TGTGCCAGCAGCTTAGCGACAGGGAGAATTTTCATTGAGCAGTTCTTC. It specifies CASSLATGRIFIEQFF.